This passage covers 32 T cell receptor beta chains from one sample sequenced in a study of siplizumab effects on memory and regulatory T cells. Here immunoSEQ multiplex PCR was the method, and the copy in TCRdb shows in-frame clones only, minus some. Of around 100,000 clones in the sample, roughly nine tenths were seen once. Sequences were obtained from CD4+ T cells sorted from blood. Every receptor here comes from a human donor in good health.

This clone was seen just once. The rearrangement uses TRBV27 and TRBJ2-3, with a weak D call TRBD2 (6 bases). With 2 bases removed from V and 8 bases from J, the gap between germline ends came to 17 bases. The germline gives CDR1 MNHEY, CDR2 SMNVEV (reference sequence). The CDR3 extends over 15 amino acids. CDR3 nucleotides: TGTGCCAGCAGTTTAAATGGAGGGTATGTAGGTACGCAGTATTTT. Translated: CASSLNGGYVGTQYF.

This clone was detected once. This chain links TRBV28 with TRBJ1-4, with D perhaps matching TRBD1 (5 bases). This CDR3 has 14 residues. Germline V gene lookup returns CDR1 MDHEN and CDR2 SYDVKM. Trimming pared 8 bases from V and 8 bases from J, leaving 18 bases between. The CDR3 nucleotides are TGTGCCAGCGGTAGACCCTCGGGGGGAGAAAAACTGTTTTTT. This codes for CASGRPSGGEKLFF.

The J gene is TRBJ2-1, the V gene TRBV28; no clear D. Germline assignment: CDR1 MDHEN and CDR2 SYDVKM. The CDR3 runs 14 residues. V lost 8 bases to trimming and J lost 3 bases, with 14 bases between them. The CDR3 DNA reads TGTGCCAGCTTGAGACCAGGTTACTACAATGAGCAGTTCTTC. Protein product: CASLRPGYYNEQFF.

The genes are TRBV7-2 and TRBJ2-5; D gene ambiguous. This CDR3 is built from 14 residues. Trimming cost V 6 bases and J 4 bases, with 15 bases left between them. The V gene's germline CDR1 is SGHTA and CDR2 FQGNSA. Here the CDR3 DNA reads TGTGCCAGCAGACAGCTCACCGGTTCAGAGACCCAGTACTTC. Its translation: CASRQLTGSETQYF.

This chain connects TRBV7-8 to TRBJ1-5; the D gene is possibly TRBD1 (5 bases). Germline V gene sequence: CDR1 SGHVS, CDR2 FQNEAQ. Deletions cut 5 bases from V and 4 bases from J, with 18 bases between. The CDR3 spans 16 residues. The CDR3 DNA is TGTGCCAGCAGCCCTCAACTTGGGGGACCGAATCAGCCCCAGCATTTT. It yields the protein CASSPQLGGPNQPQHF. Full variable domain (rest looked up from reference TRBV7-8 and TRBJ1-5): GAGVSQSPRYKVAKRGQDVALRCDPISGHVSLFWYQQALGQGPEFLTYFQNEAQLDKSGLPSDRFFAERPEGSVSTLKIQRTQQEDSAVYLCASSPQLGGPNQPQHFGDGTRLSIL.

J is TRBJ1-3 and V is TRBV7-2; D gene unclear. The germline gives CDR1 SGHTA, CDR2 FQGNSA. This CDR3 is 13 amino acids long. With 5 bases removed from V and 4 bases from J, the gap between germline ends came to 9 bases. This CDR3 is CASSPTSGNTIYF. In DNA, the CDR3 is TGTGCCAGCAGCCCAACTTCGGGAAACACCATATATTTT.

CDR3 sequence: CASSVSIGTSGLTDTQYF. The CDR3 nucleotides are TGTGCCAGCAGCGTAAGCATAGGGACTAGCGGGTTAACAGATACGCAGTATTTT. The chain combines TRBV9 with TRBJ2-3; TRBD2 matches 12 bases. CDR1 and CDR2 (germline): SGDLS, YYNGEE. CDR3 length: 18 amino acids. The V and J ends lost 1 base and 3 bases, in that order; junction bases with no gene match: 9.

This clone was observed a few times. This sequence joins TRBV10-3 and TRBJ1-2; possibly TRBD1 for D (6 bases). This CDR3 has 12 amino acids. Between the trimmed V and J ends, which lost 4 bases and 10 bases, there was a span of 13 bases. Germline CDR1 reads ENHRY; CDR2 reads SYGVKD. CDR3 coding DNA: TGTGCCATCAGTGCTGTGGACAGCTACTACACCTTC. Amino acids: CAISAVDSYYTF.

V is TRBV7-8 and J is TRBJ2-1, with TRBD1 as a possible D gene (6 bases). Between the trimmed V and J ends, which lost 7 bases and 0 bases, there was a span of 16 bases. The CDR3 consists of 16 residues. Germline CDR1 SGHVS, CDR2 FQNEAQ. The CDR3 coding sequence is TGTGCCAGCACACCTTTTAGGGGGATCTCCTACAATGAGCAGTTCTTC. This sequence encodes CASTPFRGISYNEQFF.

The rearrangement joins TRBV5-1 to TRBJ2-3; 9 nucleotides line up with TRBD1. This CDR3 has 17 amino acids. Per the germline V gene, CDR1 is SGHRS and CDR2 is YFSETQ. The J segment lost 4 bases and the V segment lost 3 bases, leaving 12 bases of the junction unmatched. In DNA, the CDR3 is TGCGCCAGCAGCTCGCCAGACAGGGGGGATTTTGCAGATACGCAGTATTTT. Its translation: CASSSPDRGDFADTQYF.

The chain is built from TRBV7-9 and TRBJ2-5, with a possible D match to TRBD1 (6 bases). CDR3 length: 15 amino acids. The germline V gene has CDR1 SEHNR and CDR2 FQNEAQ (reference sequence). V was shortened by 5 bases and J by 2 bases, with 15 bases between the two germline ends. The CDR3 DNA follows: TGTGCCAGCAGCCCCAGTACTCAGGGGCAAGAGACCCAGTACTTC. Amino acid sequence: CASSPSTQGQETQYF.

This chain uses TRBV18 with TRBJ1-3; 8 nucleotides agree with TRBD1. This CDR3 is 14 amino acids long. The germline gives CDR1 KGHSH, CDR2 LQKENI. Unmatched junction bases numbered 5, after V lost 10 bases and J lost 0 bases. The CDR3 sequence is CATRDRSSGNTIYF. The CDR3 bases are TGTGCCACCCGGGACAGGAGCTCTGGAAACACCATATATTTT.

The V call is TRBV30, the J call TRBJ2-1; no reliable D call. This CDR3 has 12 amino acids. Trimming took 0 bases from V and 7 from J, leaving 7 bases between them. Germline assignment: CDR1 GTSNPN and CDR2 SVGIG (reference sequence). The CDR3 nucleotides read TGTGCCTGGAGTGTATTGGCTAATGAGCAGTTCTTC. Amino acid sequence: CAWSVLANEQFF.

The chain links TRBV4-1 to TRBJ2-2; the match to TRBD2 covers 9 bases. V dropped 5 bases and J dropped 4; count of bases not matched to a gene: 8. Germline lookup yields CDR1 MGHRA and CDR2 YSYEKL. The CDR3 spans 16 residues. The CDR3 here is CASSFSAGGSTGELFF. The CDR3 DNA follows: TGCGCCAGCAGCTTCTCAGCGGGAGGTAGCACCGGGGAGCTGTTTTTT.

The chain recombines TRBV2 with TRBJ2-5; D is possibly TRBD1 (6 bases). From germline, CDR1 is SNHLY and CDR2 FYNNEI. The CDR3 spans 13 residues. V was shortened by 7 bases and J by 3 bases, with 12 bases between the two germline ends. CDR3 DNA sequence: TGTGCCAGCACGAAGGACAGCAAAGAGACCCAGTACTTC. Residues: CASTKDSKETQYF.

The chain combines TRBV28 with TRBJ2-3; 10 nucleotides line up with TRBD2. The germline CDR1 and CDR2 sequences are MDHEN and SYDVKM. The ends lost 5 bases at V and 4 bases at J; junction bases unmatched: 21. There are 20 residues in the CDR3. CDR3 nucleotides: TGTGCCAGCAGTGCTTGGCGGCTAGCGGGAGTTCCTTCACCCCCAGATACGCAGTATTTT. The encoded protein is CASSAWRLAGVPSPPDTQYF.

This clone is a singleton in its sample. The genes are TRBV14 and TRBJ2-3, with D unresolved. The germline V gene has CDR1 SGHDN and CDR2 FVKESK. The length of the CDR3 is 13 residues. With 0 bases removed from V and 7 bases from J, the gap between germline ends came to 8 bases. The CDR3 reads CASSQDRVNTQYF. CDR3 nucleotides: TGTGCCAGCAGCCAAGATCGGGTAAATACGCAGTATTTT.

The chain employs TRBV5-1 and TRBJ1-2; 9 nucleotides align to TRBD1. From germline, CDR1 is SGHRS and CDR2 YFSETQ. The CDR3 has 14 residues. V shed 4 bases and J 6 bases; nucleotides not matched to a gene: 7. The CDR3 DNA reads as TGCGCCAGCAGCACCGGGACAGGGTTTAATGGCTACACCTTC. Its translation: CASSTGTGFNGYTF.

This clone was seen a few times. The rearrangement uses TRBV12-5 and TRBJ2-1, with 10 bases fitting TRBD1. From germline, CDR1 is LGHNT and CDR2 FRNRAP. The CDR3 runs to 20 residues. V gave up 2 bases and J gave up 2 bases; unmatched junction bases: 15. The CDR3 reads CASGLLTGTGVLWAYNEQFF. The DNA of the CDR3 is TGTGCTAGTGGTTTGCTAACCGGGACAGGGGTTCTTTGGGCCTACAATGAGCAGTTCTTC.

The CDR3 region is CASRSTGGDYEQYF. The CDR3 DNA reads TGCGCCAGCAGATCAACAGGGGGCGACTACGAGCAGTACTTC. The chain employs TRBV5-1 and TRBJ2-7, with 9 bases aligning to TRBD1. The ends lost 5 bases at V and 3 bases at J; junction bases unmatched: 6. Germline CDR1 and CDR2: SGHRS and YFSETQ. The CDR3 runs to 14 residues.

This clone was seen more than once but under ten times. This sequence joins TRBV28 and TRBJ1-4, with 8 bases that match TRBD1. The CDR3 loop spans 14 amino acids. Unmatched junction bases numbered 10, after V lost 8 bases and J lost 8 bases. CDR1 is MDHEN and CDR2 is SYDVKM in the germline V gene. Written as DNA, the CDR3 is TGTGCCAGCTACCCCGGGACAGGCTTGGAAAAACTGTTTTTT. Its translation: CASYPGTGLEKLFF.

The chain combines TRBV7-6 with TRBJ2-1, with D perhaps TRBD1 (5 bases). From germline, CDR1 is SGHVS and CDR2 FNYEAQ. The CDR3 consists of 12 residues. Deletions cut 5 bases from V and 8 bases from J, with 10 bases between. The CDR3: CASSREGDEQFF. For the CDR3, the DNA is TGTGCCAGCAGCCGTGAAGGGGATGAGCAGTTCTTC. Full variable domain (rest looked up from reference TRBV7-6 and TRBJ2-1): GAGVSQSPRYKVTKRGQDVALRCDPISGHVSLYWYRQALGQGPEFLTYFNYEAQQDKSGLPNDRFSAERPEGSISTLTIQRTEQRDSAMYRCASSREGDEQFFGPGTRLTVL.

The chain carries TRBV28 and TRBJ1-5; the D gene is possibly TRBD1 (5 bases). This CDR3 contains 15 residues. V lost 3 bases, J lost 9 bases, and 18 bases lay in between. Germline assignment: CDR1 MDHEN and CDR2 SYDVKM. CDR3 in amino acids: CASSLIERTSGPQHF. The CDR3 DNA is TGTGCCAGCAGTTTGATTGAAAGGACAAGTGGGCCCCAGCATTTT.

The chain carries TRBV18 and TRBJ2-3, with 9 positions matching TRBD2. The CDR3 is 14 amino acids. Trimming cost V 5 bases and J 4 bases; bases outside gene matches: 4. Germline V gene sequence: CDR1 KGHSH, CDR2 LQKENI. CDR3 sequence: CASSLGLAADTQYF. The DNA of the CDR3 is TGTGCCAGCTCATTGGGACTAGCTGCAGATACGCAGTATTTT.

The gene calls are TRBV6-1 and TRBJ1-3; TRBD1 matches 8 bases. CDR1 is MNHNS and CDR2 is SASEGT in the germline V gene. V was clipped by 0 bases and J by 6 bases; unmatched bases: 4. The CDR3 is 15 residues long. CDR3 sequence (DNA): TGTGCCAGCAGTGAAGCGGGGACAGGCGAAAACACCATATATTTT. This encodes CASSEAGTGENTIYF.

The rearrangement links TRBV27 to TRBJ1-1, with no clear D. The V end lost 3 bases, the J end lost 1 base, and 6 bases lay between the germline ends. The CDR3 spans 13 residues. Germline assignment: CDR1 MNHEY and CDR2 SMNVEV (reference sequence). Here the CDR3 reads CASSFRTNTEAFF. The CDR3 DNA follows: TGTGCCAGCAGTTTCCGGACGAACACTGAAGCTTTCTTT.

The CDR3 region is CASSGSSLRRTNQPQHF. CDR3 DNA sequence: TGTGCCAGCAGTGGGTCCTCACTCAGACGGACCAATCAGCCCCAGCATTTT. V is TRBV6-1 and J is TRBJ1-5; D remains unclear. Per the germline V gene, CDR1 is MNHNS and CDR2 is SASEGT. Trimming shortened V by 4 bases and J by 3 bases, and 19 bases separated the two germline ends. The CDR3 is made up of 17 amino acids.

The chain carries TRBV11-2 and TRBJ2-3; D is ambiguous. Germline CDR1 and CDR2: SGHAT and FQNNGV. V was pared by 2 bases and J by 2 bases, with 8 bases between. The CDR3 runs to 14 residues. CDR3 region: CASSLHRITDTQYF. CDR3 in DNA: TGTGCCAGCAGCTTACACCGGATCACAGATACGCAGTATTTT.

The rearrangement joins TRBV6-5 to TRBJ2-2, with TRBD1 matching over 8 bases. The CDR3 spans 14 residues. The ends lost 6 bases at V and 2 bases at J; junction bases unmatched: 2. In germline, CDR1 is MNHEY, CDR2 SVGAGI. The CDR3 DNA reads as TGTGCCAGCAGAGACAGGGGAAACACCGGGGAGCTGTTTTTT. Encoded protein: CASRDRGNTGELFF.

The chain recombines TRBV19 with TRBJ2-3, with 9 bases that match TRBD1. The CDR3 covers 16 residues. With V trimmed by 3 bases and J by 2 bases, 6 bases remained unmatched. Germline loops: CDR1 LNHDA, CDR2 SQIVND (reference sequence). CDR3 sequence: CASSMGQGTVTDTQYF. DNA of the CDR3: TGTGCCAGTAGTATGGGACAGGGCACAGTCACAGATACGCAGTATTTT.

The chain carries TRBV19 and TRBJ1-1; the D gene is possibly TRBD1 (6 bases). The germline V and J ends were trimmed by 5 bases and 3 bases, with 10 bases remaining between them. The CDR3 extends over 13 amino acids. CDR1 LNHDA and CDR2 SQIVND come from the germline V gene (reference sequence). The CDR3 reads CASSVKGDTEAFF. In DNA, the CDR3 is TGTGCCAGTAGTGTCAAGGGGGACACTGAAGCTTTCTTT.

The J gene is TRBJ1-5, the V gene TRBV9, with D tentatively TRBD1 (5 bases). This CDR3 is built from 14 residues. The V end lost 0 bases, the J end lost 5 bases, and 9 bases lay between the germline ends. CDR1 and CDR2 from the germline V gene are SGDLS and YYNGEE. CDR3 region: CASSVGWGDQPQHF. The DNA for the CDR3 is TGTGCCAGCAGCGTAGGGTGGGGCGATCAGCCCCAGCATTTT.